This TCR beta chain was sequenced for a study of T cell repertoires in cytomegalovirus infection. Whole-study context: Recently identified HLA-C-restricted CMV epitopes and well-studied HLA-B-restricted CMV epitopes were used by the study. Matching HLA type and CMV infection were both indicated by public TCR beta signatures.

TCRdb re-analysed the reads in MiXCR, keeping a single row per CDR3 protein. The table records 900,000 to 950,000 distinct CDR3 sequences, approximately 33% of them present only once. This CDR3 is 15 amino acids long. The V end was cut by 6 bases, the J end by 1 base, with 15 bases between. Germline CDR1 reads MNHEY; CDR2 reads SVGEGT. Study-level points and caveats: CMV-specific TCR beta clonotypes restricted by HLA-C dominated the ex vivo response. The cumulative frequency of public TCR beta families distinguished individuals who carried CMV together with the relevant HLA.

This clonotype was seen a few times. Its specificity is unknown. The receptor comes from a human donor in good health (CMV status not recorded). Some clones in this sample may be carry-over from other donors' samples. The rearrangement joins TRBV6-2 or TRBV6-3 to TRBJ1-2; no reliable D call. Sequenced material: cultured CD8+ T cells from PBMCs, taken from culture after CMV antigen stimulation. As DNA, the CDR3 is TGTGCCAGCAGCCCGACAAGGCGTGGTAACTATGGCTACACCTTC. Its translation: CASSPTRRGNYGYTF.